The 12 T cell receptor beta chains below were found in one sample sequenced in a study of T cell responses to AZD1222 COVID-19 vaccine. TCRdb's copy holds only in-frame clones and misses some; the assay was immunoSEQ multiplex PCR. Of some 140,000 clones listed, more than 85% are singletons. The material sequenced was peripheral blood, taken on day 0 of AZD1222 vaccination. The receptors derive from an adult in good health.

The chain carries TRBV7-9 and TRBJ1-1; D gene ambiguous. CDR1 and CDR2 from the germline V gene are SEHNR and FQNEAQ (reference sequence). The length of the CDR3 is 14 residues. With 3 bases removed from V and 2 bases from J, the gap between germline ends came to 10 bases. CDR3 protein: CASSFTEPNTEAFF. The CDR3 DNA reads TGTGCCAGCAGCTTTACAGAGCCCAACACTGAAGCTTTCTTT.

The V gene is TRBV5-1, the J gene TRBJ1-4; 7 nucleotides match TRBD1. The CDR3 is made up of 14 amino acids. Germline values: CDR1 SGHRS, CDR2 YFSETQ. Trimming at V came to 4 bases and at J to 3 bases, leaving 3 bases not matched to a gene. CDR3 sequence: CASSRDSPNEKLFF. In nucleotides, the CDR3 is TGCGCCAGCAGCCGGGACAGTCCTAATGAAAAACTGTTTTTT.

This chain joins TRBV4-3 and TRBJ1-2, with 7 bases that match TRBD1. Unmatched junction bases numbered 5, after V lost 3 bases and J lost 7 bases. CDR3 length: 13 amino acids. Germline values: CDR1 LGHNA, CDR2 YSLEER. In nucleotides, the CDR3 is TGCGCCAGCAGCCACAGGACAGGTGGTGGCTACACCTTC. Translated, it gives CASSHRTGGGYTF.

Remarks on this clone: Other nucleotide sequences in the sample specify the same CDR3. CDR3 in DNA: TGTGCCAGCAGCCCAACTAATTCACCCCTCCACTTT. This translates into CASSPTNSPLHF. The chain employs TRBV9 and TRBJ1-6; no reliable D call. Trimming stripped 4 bases from V and 6 bases from J, with 5 bases between. The CDR3 is 12 residues long. Germline loops: CDR1 SGDLS, CDR2 YYNGEE.

The CDR3 sequence is CASSRSRTNSLGEQFF. CDR3 sequence (DNA): TGTGCCAGCAGCCGCAGTCGGACTAACAGCTTAGGTGAGCAGTTCTTC. This chain joins TRBV7-9 and TRBJ2-1; D possibly corresponds to TRBD2 (6 bases). The CDR3 extends over 16 amino acids. The germline V gene has CDR1 SEHNR and CDR2 FQNEAQ (reference sequence). Deletions cut 5 bases from V and 9 bases from J, with 23 bases between.

This chain connects TRBV25-1 to TRBJ2-2; tentative D call: TRBD2 (6 bases). From germline, CDR1 is MGHDK and CDR2 SYGVNS. The CDR3 loop spans 16 amino acids. The V end was cut by 4 bases, the J end by 5 bases, with 17 bases between. This CDR3 is CASSVNSGALTGELFF. In DNA form, the CDR3 reads TGTGCCAGCAGTGTAAATAGCGGAGCCCTTACCGGGGAGCTGTTTTTT.

V and J are TRBV27 and TRBJ1-1; TRBD1 aligns across 7 bases. Germline V gene sequence: CDR1 MNHEY, CDR2 SMNVEV (reference sequence). There are 15 residues in the CDR3. V gave up 5 bases and J gave up 3 bases; unmatched junction bases: 9. The CDR3 region has the DNA TGTGCCAGCAGTCCAAGACAGGGCCGGCACACTGAAGCTTTCTTT. This sequence encodes CASSPRQGRHTEAFF.

This clone was counted between two and nine times. This sequence joins TRBV19 and TRBJ2-7, with D possibly being TRBD2 (6 bases). CDR1 and CDR2 from the germline V gene are LNHDA and SQIVND (reference sequence). CDR3 length: 15 residues. V lost 7 bases and J lost 0, with 16 bases in between. The chain's CDR3 is CASKVRAGDSYEQYF. The CDR3 nucleotides read TGTGCCAGTAAGGTTCGAGCGGGCGACTCCTACGAGCAGTACTTC. Full variable domain (rest looked up from reference TRBV19 and TRBJ2-7): DGGITQSPKYLFRKEGQNVTLSCEQNLNHDAMYWYRQDPGQGLRLIYYSQIVNDFQKGDIAEGYSVSREKKESFPLTVTSAQKNPTAFYLCASKVRAGDSYEQYFGPGTRLTVT.

The chain couples TRBV30 to TRBJ1-1, with 8 nucleotides matching TRBD1. J lost 0 bases, V lost 3 bases, and 12 bases had no gene match. The CDR3 spans 17 residues. Germline V gene lookup returns CDR1 GTSNPN and CDR2 SVGIG (reference sequence). Here the CDR3 reads CAWRRDRLIPMNTEAFF. The CDR3 nucleotides are TGTGCCTGGAGGAGGGACAGGTTAATCCCCATGAACACTGAAGCTTTCTTT.

The chain links TRBV5-8 to TRBJ1-2; TRBD1 is a possible D gene (5 bases). CDR1 is SGHTS and CDR2 is YDEGEE in the germline V gene. Trimming took 1 base from V and 5 from J, leaving 9 bases between them. This CDR3 has 13 amino acids. The CDR3 sequence: CASSLMGVYGYTF. Written as DNA, the CDR3 is TGTGCCAGCAGCTTGATGGGGGTGTATGGCTACACCTTC.

V and J are TRBV7-8 and TRBJ2-3; 8 bases are shared with TRBD2. This CDR3 spans 16 amino acids. The V gene end was trimmed by 6 bases and the J gene end by 4 bases; junction bases not matched to a gene: 12. The germline V gene has CDR1 SGHVS and CDR2 FQNEAQ. CDR3 sequence: CASRTGLVIDADTQYF. CDR3 coding DNA: TGTGCCAGCAGGACGGGACTAGTAATTGACGCAGATACGCAGTATTTT.

The CDR3 reads CASSIRGKVWEKLFF. The CDR3 DNA is TGTGCCAGTAGTATAAGAGGGAAGGTTTGGGAAAAACTGTTTTTT. The chain employs TRBV19 and TRBJ1-4; no clear D gene. The germline V gene encodes CDR1 LNHDA and CDR2 SQIVND (reference sequence). This CDR3 region has 15 residues. Between the trimmed V and J ends, which lost 2 bases and 8 bases, there was a span of 15 bases. Drawing the rest from reference TRBV19 and TRBJ1-4, the complete variable domain is DGGITQSPKYLFRKEGQNVTLSCEQNLNHDAMYWYRQDPGQGLRLIYYSQIVNDFQKGDIAEGYSVSREKKESFPLTVTSAQKNPTAFYLCASSIRGKVWEKLFFGSGTQLSVL.